The clone carrying this T cell receptor beta chain was observed a handful of times. The entry originates in a study of blood T cell repertoires in COVID-19. This CDR3 comprises 15 residues. Per the germline V gene, CDR1 is MGHRA and CDR2 is YSYEKL. Trimming removed 1 base from V and 4 bases from J, with 13 bases in between. Methods used by the authors: Reference gene primer amplification yielded estimated nucleated cell counts. Method: immunoSEQ multiplex PCR; TCRdb's copy keeps in-frame clones and lacks some. V, J and clone size are those of that table, while D and trimming were read from the DNA. The sample holds some 350,000 clones, about 90% seen once.

Sample: PBMCs or T cells enriched from blood (not recorded which). The sequence was collected from a woman younger than 45 who had recovered from COVID-19. The V and J genes are TRBV4-1 and TRBJ1-2; no definite D call. The CDR3 DNA sequence: TGCGCCAGCAGCCAAGCGAAGACTGACCTCTATGGCTACACCTTC. Translating it yields CASSQAKTDLYGYTF.